The source of this T cell receptor (beta chain) is a study of shared clonotypes between healthy human individuals. Study conclusions and caveats: Donor scarcity curtailed the genetic and exposure-history diversity represented herein.

Profiled with immunoSEQ multiplex PCR; TCRdb holds only in-frame clones, not every one. Here the sample spans approximately 2,300,000 clones, less than 95% being singletons. On this clone: What it binds is not known.

Germline CDR1 and CDR2: MNHNY and SVGAGI (reference sequence). Trimming cost V 2 bases and J 1 base, with 6 bases left between them. This CDR3 region has 14 residues. Sequenced: naive CD4+ T cells from PBMCs. Subset described: CD45RA+ positively selected. This receptor was taken from a man younger than 35 in good health. Some clones in this sample may be carry-over from other donors' samples. This sequence joins TRBV6-6 and TRBJ2-1, with D unresolved. The chain's CDR3 is CASSYTGSYNEQFF. The CDR3 DNA follows: TGTGCCAGCAGTTACACTGGGTCCTACAATGAGCAGTTCTTC.